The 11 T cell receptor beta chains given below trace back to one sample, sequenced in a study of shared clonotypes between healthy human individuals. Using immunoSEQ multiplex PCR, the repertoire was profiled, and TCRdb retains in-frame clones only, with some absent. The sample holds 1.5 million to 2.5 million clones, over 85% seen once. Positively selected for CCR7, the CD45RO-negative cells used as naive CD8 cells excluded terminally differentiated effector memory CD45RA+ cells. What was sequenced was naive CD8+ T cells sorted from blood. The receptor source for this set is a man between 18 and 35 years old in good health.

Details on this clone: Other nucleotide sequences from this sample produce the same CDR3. The CDR3 reads CASSPVGLSTDTQYF. As DNA, the CDR3 is TGTGCCAGCAGTCCTGTGGGACTCTCGACAGATACGCAGTATTTT. The chain is built from TRBV27 and TRBJ2-3, with D tentatively TRBD2 (6 bases). Germline values: CDR1 MNHEY, CDR2 SMNVEV (reference sequence). Trimming removed 5 bases from V and 3 bases from J, with 15 bases in between. The length of the CDR3 is 15 residues.

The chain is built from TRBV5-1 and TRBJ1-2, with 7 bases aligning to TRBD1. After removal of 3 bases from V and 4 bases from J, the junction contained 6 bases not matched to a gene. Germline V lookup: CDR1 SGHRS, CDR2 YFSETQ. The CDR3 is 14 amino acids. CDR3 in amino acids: CASSSTQGSYGYTF. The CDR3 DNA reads TGCGCCAGCAGCTCAACACAGGGGAGCTATGGCTACACCTTC.

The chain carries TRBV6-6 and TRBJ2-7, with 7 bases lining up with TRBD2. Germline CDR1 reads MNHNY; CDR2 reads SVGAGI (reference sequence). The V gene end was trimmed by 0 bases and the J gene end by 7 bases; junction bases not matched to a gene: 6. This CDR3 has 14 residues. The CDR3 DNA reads TGTGCCAGCAGTTACTCTGTTGGGGACTATGAGCAGTACTTC. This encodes CASSYSVGDYEQYF.

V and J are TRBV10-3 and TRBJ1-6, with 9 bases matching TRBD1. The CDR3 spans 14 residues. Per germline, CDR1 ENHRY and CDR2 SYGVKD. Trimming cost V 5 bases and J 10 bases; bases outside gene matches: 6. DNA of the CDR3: TGTGCCATCAGTCAGGGACAGGGCAGCTCACCCCTCCACTTT. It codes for CAISQGQGSSPLHF.

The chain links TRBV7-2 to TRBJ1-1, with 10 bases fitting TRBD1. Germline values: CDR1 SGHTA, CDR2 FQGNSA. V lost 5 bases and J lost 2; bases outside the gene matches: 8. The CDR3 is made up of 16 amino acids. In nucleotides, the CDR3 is TGTGCCAGCAGCCCATTGACAGGGGGCAAAAACACTGAAGCTTTCTTT. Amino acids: CASSPLTGGKNTEAFF.

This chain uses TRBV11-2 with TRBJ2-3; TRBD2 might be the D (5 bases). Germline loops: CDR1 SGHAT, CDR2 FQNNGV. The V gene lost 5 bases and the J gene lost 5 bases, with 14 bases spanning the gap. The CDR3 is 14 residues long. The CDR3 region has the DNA TGTGCCAGCAGCCTCTTTGGGAGCGGAGATACGCAGTATTTT. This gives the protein CASSLFGSGDTQYF.

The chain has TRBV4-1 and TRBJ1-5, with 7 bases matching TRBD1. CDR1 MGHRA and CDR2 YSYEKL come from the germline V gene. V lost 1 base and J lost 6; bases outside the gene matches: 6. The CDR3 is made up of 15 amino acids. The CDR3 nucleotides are TGCGCCAGCAGCCAAGTGGAGGGGGCGGTTCAGCCCCAGCATTTT. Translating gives CASSQVEGAVQPQHF.

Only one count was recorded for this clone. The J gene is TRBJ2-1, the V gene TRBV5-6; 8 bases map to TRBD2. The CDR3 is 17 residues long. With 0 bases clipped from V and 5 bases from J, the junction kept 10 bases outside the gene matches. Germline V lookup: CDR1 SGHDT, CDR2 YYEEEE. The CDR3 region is CASSLGTSYSIHNEQFF. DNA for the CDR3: TGTGCCAGCAGCTTGGGGACTAGCTACTCTATACACAATGAGCAGTTCTTC.

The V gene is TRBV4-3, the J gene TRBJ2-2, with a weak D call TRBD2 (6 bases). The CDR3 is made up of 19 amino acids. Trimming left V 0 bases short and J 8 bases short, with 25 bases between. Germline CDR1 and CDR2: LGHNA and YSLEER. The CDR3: CASSQDLGGRSGLNGELFF. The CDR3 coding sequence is TGCGCCAGCAGCCAAGACCTCGGGGGTAGATCGGGTCTTAATGGGGAGCTGTTTTTT.

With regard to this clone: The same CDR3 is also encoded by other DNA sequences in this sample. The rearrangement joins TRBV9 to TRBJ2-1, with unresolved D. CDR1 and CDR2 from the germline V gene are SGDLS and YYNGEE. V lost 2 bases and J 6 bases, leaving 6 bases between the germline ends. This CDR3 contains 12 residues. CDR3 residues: CASSVDPNEQFF. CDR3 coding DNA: TGTGCCAGCAGCGTGGACCCCAATGAGCAGTTCTTC. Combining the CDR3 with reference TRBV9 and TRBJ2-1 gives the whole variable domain DSGVTQTPKHLITATGQRVTLRCSPRSGDLSVYWYQQSLDQGLQFLIQYYNGEERAKGNILERFSAQQFPDLHSELNLSSLELGDSALYFCASSVDPNEQFFGPGTRLTVL.

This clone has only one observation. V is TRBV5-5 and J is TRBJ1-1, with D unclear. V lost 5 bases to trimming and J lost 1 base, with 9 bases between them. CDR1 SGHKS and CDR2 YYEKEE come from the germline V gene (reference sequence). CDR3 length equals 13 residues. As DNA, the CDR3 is TGTGCCAGCAGTTGGGATGCGAACACTGAAGCTTTCTTT. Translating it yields CASSWDANTEAFF. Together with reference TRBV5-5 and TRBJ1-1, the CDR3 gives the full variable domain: DAGVTQSPTHLIKTRGQQVTLRCSPISGHKSVSWYQQVLGQGPQFIFQYYEKEERGRGNFPDRFSARQFPNYSSELNVNALLLGDSALYLCASSWDANTEAFFGQGTRLTVV.